Below are 4 T cell receptor beta chains sequenced from a single sample in a study of neurological immune-mediated disorders. Using its own MiXCR run on the 5' RACE reads, TCRdb lists one record per CDR3 protein. The repertoire has about 74,000 distinct CDR3 sequences, less than 5.5% of them found once; the top ten carry roughly 7%. The sequenced material came from PBMCs. These receptors were taken from a young man with multiple sclerosis.

This clonotype was found many times. The J gene is TRBJ2-7, the V gene TRBV3-1; D is unclear. There are 16 residues in the CDR3. V shed 4 bases and J shed 1 base, with 17 bases lying between them. Germline CDR1 is LGHDT and CDR2 is YNNKEL (reference sequence). CDR3 region: CASSRPRSLSSYEQYF. The CDR3 DNA is TGTGCCAGCAGCCGTCCGAGGTCCTTATCTTCCTACGAGCAGTACTTC.

This clonotype occurred many times. The CDR3 loop is CASSQGAAPLNEKLFF. Written as DNA, the CDR3 is TGCGCCAGCAGCCAAGGGGCCGCACCTCTTAATGAAAAACTGTTTTTT. The chain links TRBV4-3 to TRBJ1-4, with D unclear. The germline gives CDR1 LGHNA, CDR2 YSLEER. CDR3 length equals 16 residues. Trimming left V 1 base short and J 4 bases short, with 13 bases between.

This clonotype was counted many times. This sequence joins TRBV20-1 and TRBJ2-7; unclear D gene. CDR1 DFQATT and CDR2 SNEGSKA come from the germline V gene (reference sequence). Trimming left V 0 bases short and J 5 bases short, with 8 bases between. This CDR3 has 12 amino acids. The DNA for the CDR3 is TGCAGTGCTAGAGACAGGTTACACGAGCAGTACTTC. Translation: CSARDRLHEQYF.

The CDR3 spells CASSSTLKGTEAFF. CDR3 coding DNA: TGCGCCAGCAGCTCCACCTTAAAGGGCACTGAAGCTTTCTTT. J is TRBJ1-1 and V is TRBV5-1, with unresolved D. Deletions cut 3 bases from V and 4 bases from J, with 13 bases between. This CDR3 comprises 14 residues. Germline assignment: CDR1 SGHRS and CDR2 YFSETQ. The full variable domain, with the rest looked up from reference TRBV5-1 and TRBJ1-1, is KAGVTQTPRYLIKTRGQQVTLSCSPISGHRSVSWYQQTPGQGLQFLFEYFSETQRNKGNFPGRFSGRQFSNSRSEMNVSTLELGDSALYLCASSSTLKGTEAFFGQGTRLTVV.